This TCR beta chain comes out of a study of blood T cell repertoires in COVID-19. Whole-study context: PBMCs, B-cell-depleted T cells, or T cells were the source of the cDNA or gDNA that made up the material.

Study processing details: Amplification of reference gene primers was used by the study to estimate nucleated cell counts. Libraries were prepared by immunoSEQ multiplex PCR; TCRdb keeps only in-frame clonotypes and omits some of them. V, J and clone size were drawn from that table, and D and trimming were deduced from the DNA. The data show under 300,000 clones, 85% to 90% seen once. Trimming pared 0 bases from V and 1 base from J, leaving 9 bases between. Germline V gene data show CDR1 as SGHRS and CDR2 as YFSETQ. The CDR3 consists of 15 residues. Symptom resolution, clearance, or two negative PCRs marked donors in Cohort 3 as recovered.

The rearrangement links TRBV5-1 to TRBJ2-3; D perhaps matches TRBD2 (5 bases). The source material was PBMCs or T cells enriched from blood (not recorded which). This clonotype was obtained from a man between 18 and 35 years old who had recovered from COVID-19. Here the CDR3 DNA reads TGCGCCAGCAGCTTGGAGGACTGGCGCACAGATACGCAGTATTTT. Translating gives CASSLEDWRTDTQYF.